Sequencing of this T cell receptor (beta chain) was carried out in a study of radiation and T cells in renal cell carcinoma. On the study more broadly: Nephrectomy followed 15 Gy stereotactic body radiation by 4 weeks.

Study-level results: Top tumor clonotypes rose in blood 2 weeks post-radiation, then contracted.

Data came from immunoSEQ multiplex PCR; TCRdb stores just in-frame clones and leaves some out. The sample yields some 120,000 clones, 88% seen once. On this clone itself: Its antigen is still unknown.

As for time point: blood 2 weeks post-SBRT. Treatment noted: 15 Gy SBRT to primary tumor, nephrectomy 4 weeks later. Radiation-treated patients gave blood at baseline, week 2 and week 4. The tumor was a clear cell renal cell carcinoma. This CDR3 is built from 15 residues. J lost 1 base, V lost 5 bases, and 7 bases had no gene match. The germline V gene encodes CDR1 MDHEN and CDR2 SYDVKM. This chain uses TRBV28 with TRBJ2-5, with TRBD1 matching over 7 bases. Material: blood, obtained from a patient whose treatment included radiotherapy and nephrectomy. This sequence originates from a woman between 70 and 85 years old with renal cell carcinoma. The CDR3 DNA reads as TGTGCCAGCAGTCGCCAGACAGGGTTCCAAGAGACCCAGTACTTC. Protein: CASSRQTGFQETQYF.